Reported below is one T cell receptor (beta chain). CDR1 DFQATT and CDR2 SNEGSKA come from the germline V gene (reference sequence). There are 14 residues in the CDR3. TCRdb reprocessed the 5' RACE reads and stores each CDR3 protein as one record, lacking DNA. This listing includes roughly 450,000 distinct CDR3 sequences. This sample is part of a study of T cells expressing NK-cell markers. Study-level information: In the group of eight sequenced donors, seven were HCMV-seropositive and one was seronegative.

The rearrangement joins TRBV20-1 to TRBJ2-5; TCRdb selects TRBD2, and the lack of DNA leaves this call unchecked. The source of this sequence is a woman between 45 and 65 years old in good health. The sequencing input was blood T cells: a sorted CD56 or NKG2C T cell subset, CD4+ or CD8+ T cells, or bulk PBMC T cells (not recorded which). The CDR3 sequence: CSKLLGASQETQYF.